A single sample gave rise to the 30 T cell receptor beta chains below, sequenced in a study of T-cell memory formation after mild COVID-19. TCRdb re-derived calls from the 5' RACE reads in MiXCR, one entry per CDR3 protein. The sample lists around 320,000 distinct CDR3 sequences; 25% to 30% were seen once. The sequenced material came from PBMCs or a T cell subset sorted from them (not recorded which). The receptors come from an adult woman who had mild COVID-19 (a few samples of this study predate the infection). Cell type and time point are not known.

This clonotype has more than one count but fewer than ten. The V call is TRBV6-5, the J call TRBJ2-2; D perhaps matches TRBD2 (5 bases). Germline V gives CDR1 MNHEY, CDR2 SVGAGI. The CDR3 runs to 17 residues. V lost 1 base, J lost 7 bases, and 19 bases lay in between. As DNA, the CDR3 is TGTGCCAGCAGTTACTTATGGTCTAGAGGGCTCTACGGGGAGCTGTTTTTT. Its protein is CASSYLWSRGLYGELFF.

The chain recombines TRBV20-1 with TRBJ2-5; TRBD2 agrees at 8 bases. There are 14 residues in the CDR3. J was trimmed by 3 bases and V by 5 bases; bases with no gene match: 8. Germline CDR1 and CDR2: DFQATT and SNEGSKA (reference sequence). The CDR3 DNA reads as TGCAGTGCTCACGGTAGCGGGACGAAAGAGACCCAGTACTTC. Its translation: CSAHGSGTKETQYF.

The chain couples TRBV6-5 to TRBJ2-1; no clear D gene. The CDR3 runs to 13 residues. The ends were cut back, 0 bases at V and 6 bases at J, with 6 bases in the middle. Germline V gene lookup returns CDR1 MNHEY and CDR2 SVGAGI. The CDR3 bases are TGTGCCAGCAGTTACTCCGAGGTCAATGAGCAGTTCTTC. Translation: CASSYSEVNEQFF.

This clonotype has a count of ten or more. The CDR3 bases are TGTGCCAGCAGCCCCATGGGACAGGGAACGGGGGGCTACACCTTC. Amino acids: CASSPMGQGTGGYTF. V and J are TRBV7-8 and TRBJ1-2, with 9 bases aligning to TRBD1. CDR1 SGHVS and CDR2 FQNEAQ come from the germline V gene. The V segment lost 5 bases and the J segment 8 bases; nucleotides outside the gene matches: 12. The CDR3 has 15 amino acids.

The rearrangement joins TRBV5-1 to TRBJ2-1; 11 nucleotides align to TRBD2. V was clipped by 3 bases and J by 4 bases; unmatched bases: 3. Germline CDR1 reads SGHRS; CDR2 reads YFSETQ. This CDR3 has 15 amino acids. CDR3 sequence (DNA): TGCGCCAGCAGCTCGGGACTAGCGGATTACAATGAGCAGTTCTTC. Encoded protein: CASSSGLADYNEQFF.

This clonotype showed up just a few times. This sequence joins TRBV7-8 and TRBJ2-7; maybe TRBD1 (5 bases). The germline gives CDR1 SGHVS, CDR2 FQNEAQ. V was clipped by 1 base and J by 2 bases, with 18 bases between them. The CDR3 length is 17 residues. CDR3 in amino acids: CASSLEGRTGAAYEQYF. As DNA, the CDR3 is TGTGCCAGCAGCTTAGAGGGGCGGACCGGCGCAGCCTACGAGCAGTACTTC.

The sample holds a few counts of this clonotype. The gene calls are TRBV7-9 and TRBJ2-5; TRBD1 or TRBD2 may be the D gene (5 bases each). The germline V and J ends were trimmed by 5 bases and 4 bases, with 20 bases remaining between them. CDR1 and CDR2 (germline): SEHNR, FQNEAQ (reference sequence). The length of the CDR3 is 16 residues. DNA for the CDR3: TGTGCCAGCAGCCCATGGGGACGAATTGAGACAGAGACCCAGTACTTC. It specifies CASSPWGRIETETQYF.

This clonotype was counted between two and nine times. This chain joins TRBV20-1 and TRBJ1-2; TRBD1 is a possible D gene (6 bases). Germline CDR1 DFQATT, CDR2 SNEGSKA (reference sequence). CDR3 size: 15 residues. V gave up 2 bases and J gave up 4 bases, with 17 bases separating them. As DNA, the CDR3 is TGCAGTGCTAGACCCCTTAGCGGGGGCGGCTATGGCTACACCTTC. Its protein product is CSARPLSGGGYGYTF.

The CDR3 sequence: CASSLGRDRATYEQYF. The DNA of the CDR3 is TGTGCCAGCAGCTTAGGTCGGGACAGAGCTACCTACGAGCAGTACTTC. The V and J genes are TRBV7-9 and TRBJ2-7; 7 bases fit TRBD1. The CDR3 runs to 16 residues. V lost 1 base, J lost 2 bases, and 8 bases stayed unmatched. CDR1 SEHNR and CDR2 FQNEAQ come from the germline V gene (reference sequence). The whole variable domain, remainder taken from reference TRBV7-9 and TRBJ2-7, is DTGVSQNPRHKITKRGQNVTFRCDPISEHNRLYWYRQTLGQGPEFLTYFQNEAQLEKSRLLSDRFSAERPKGSFSTLEIQRTEQGDSAMYLCASSLGRDRATYEQYFGPGTRLTVT.

The chain has TRBV18 and TRBJ1-1, with 8 nucleotides matching TRBD1. The junction had 8 bases not matched to a gene; V was cut back by 2 bases and J by 3 bases. CDR1 and CDR2 from the germline V gene are KGHSH and LQKENI. This CDR3 is 16 amino acids long. Here the CDR3 reads CASSPLDRVMDTEAFF. The DNA for the CDR3 is TGTGCCAGCTCACCATTGGACAGGGTAATGGACACTGAAGCTTTCTTT. The variable domain in full, with the rest retrieved from reference TRBV18 and TRBJ1-1, is NAGVMQNPRHLVRRRGQEARLRCSPMKGHSHVYWYRQLPEEGLKFMVYLQKENIIDESGMPKERFSAEFPKEGPSILRIQQVVRGDSAAYFCASSPLDRVMDTEAFFGQGTRLTVV.

The gene calls are TRBV29-1 and TRBJ2-7, with 12 bases aligning to TRBD1. The CDR3 runs 15 residues. Germline CDR1 and CDR2: SQVTM and ANQGSEA. J lost 2 bases, V lost 6 bases, and 8 bases had no gene match. The CDR3 DNA sequence: TGCAGCGTCCGGGGGACAGGGGGCAGCACCTACGAGCAGTACTTC. Its translation: CSVRGTGGSTYEQYF.

This clonotype turned up a few times. The chain combines TRBV7-9 with TRBJ2-1; D may be TRBD1 (5 bases). This CDR3 region has 15 residues. V was clipped by 5 bases and J by 6 bases, with 17 bases between them. Per the germline V gene, CDR1 is SEHNR and CDR2 is FQNEAQ (reference sequence). In nucleotides, the CDR3 is TGTGCCAGCAGCCTACCCTGGGGCAGCCCCAATGAGCAGTTCTTC. Translation: CASSLPWGSPNEQFF.

In DNA, the CDR3 is TGTGCCAGCAGTTACCGGGACGCCTCGTATGGCACTGAAGCTTTCTTT. Translated: CASSYRDASYGTEAFF. The gene calls are TRBV6-2 or TRBV6-3 and TRBJ1-1; D perhaps matches TRBD1 (5 bases). This CDR3 spans 16 amino acids. Germline-derived CDR1 and CDR2 are MNHEY and SVGEGT. The V gene lost 2 bases and the J gene lost 4 bases, with 17 bases spanning the gap.

This chain links TRBV6-2 or TRBV6-3 with TRBJ2-7; 7 positions agree with TRBD2. Trimming cost V 6 bases and J 4 bases; bases outside gene matches: 12. Germline lookup yields CDR1 MNHEY and CDR2 SVGEGT. The CDR3 is 15 amino acids. The CDR3 sequence is CASRQLRTGGYEQYF. The CDR3 DNA sequence: TGTGCCAGCAGACAGCTTCGAACGGGAGGTTACGAGCAGTACTTC.

The V call is TRBV6-5, the J call TRBJ2-2; D possibly corresponds to TRBD2 (6 bases). The CDR3 covers 16 residues. Germline CDR1 and CDR2: MNHEY and SVGAGI. V lost 3 bases, J lost 0 bases, and 11 bases lay in between. CDR3 DNA: TGTGCCAGCAGTTATACAGCGGGTACGAACACCGGGGAGCTGTTTTTT. Translating gives CASSYTAGTNTGELFF.

The chain uses TRBV7-8 and TRBJ1-1; TRBD1 agrees at 9 bases. The CDR3 is 15 amino acids. The V gene end was trimmed by 2 bases and the J gene end by 6 bases; junction bases not matched to a gene: 7. Germline CDR1 reads SGHVS; CDR2 reads FQNEAQ. CDR3 sequence (DNA): TGTGCCAGCAGCTTATGGGGACAGGGTCTCGCTGAAGCTTTCTTT. Translation: CASSLWGQGLAEAFF.

This clonotype was seen ten or more times. V gene TRBV7-9 combines with J gene TRBJ2-3; TRBD1 is a possible D gene (6 bases). CDR1 SEHNR and CDR2 FQNEAQ come from the germline V gene (reference sequence). There are 15 residues in the CDR3. The germline V and J ends were trimmed by 5 bases and 2 bases, with 14 bases remaining between them. CDR3 sequence: CASSASAGVTDTQYF. CDR3 sequence (DNA): TGTGCCAGCAGCGCCTCGGCAGGGGTCACAGATACGCAGTATTTT.

At least ten counts were recorded for this clonotype. This rearrangement joins TRBV7-9 to TRBJ2-1; 10 nucleotides agree with TRBD2. Trimming removed 2 bases from V and 7 bases from J; junction bases left unmatched: 11. In germline, CDR1 is SEHNR, CDR2 FQNEAQ (reference sequence). CDR3 length equals 17 residues. The CDR3, as DNA: TGTGCCAGCAGCTTATTCGGCTCACTAGCGGGACCAAATGAGCAGTTCTTC. Protein: CASSLFGSLAGPNEQFF.

This chain joins TRBV18 and TRBJ1-6; D ambiguous. This CDR3 spans 13 amino acids. The ends were cut back, 5 bases at V and 7 bases at J, with 9 bases in the middle. Germline CDR1 reads KGHSH; CDR2 reads LQKENI. This CDR3 reads CASSEGPNSPLHF. The DNA for the CDR3 is TGTGCCAGCTCAGAGGGCCCGAATTCACCCCTCCACTTT.

This clonotype was counted a few times. The rearrangement uses TRBV11-2 and TRBJ2-7, with 11 bases matching TRBD2. Germline trimming cut 5 bases from V and 2 bases from J; bases unmatched to any gene: 8. CDR1 and CDR2 from the germline V gene are SGHAT and FQNNGV. CDR3 length: 16 amino acids. This CDR3 is CASSPSLAGGTYEQYF. The CDR3 DNA is TGTGCCAGCAGCCCTAGCCTAGCGGGGGGAACCTACGAGCAGTACTTC.

Only a few counts were recorded for this clonotype. V usage is TRBV15 and J usage is TRBJ1-2, with 9 bases identical to TRBD1. This CDR3 has 15 residues. From germline, CDR1 is LNHNV and CDR2 YYDKDF (reference sequence). V was pared by 1 base and J by 13 bases, with 13 bases of the junction left unmatched. The chain's CDR3 is CATSRGRGGQGLFTF. Written as DNA, the CDR3 is TGTGCCACCAGCAGAGGTCGGGGGGGACAGGGCCTTTTCACCTTC.

This sequence joins TRBV12-3 or TRBV12-4 and TRBJ2-7; tentative D call: TRBD1 (6 bases). The CDR3 has 14 amino acids. Trimming pared 3 bases from V and 1 base from J, leaving 10 bases between. The DNA for the CDR3 is TGTGCCAGCAGTTTGTGGGACAAGTCCTACGAGCAGTACTTC. Protein: CASSLWDKSYEQYF.

This clonotype occurred a few times. The V and J genes are TRBV5-4 and TRBJ1-1; D possibly corresponds to TRBD1 (5 bases). Germline V gene lookup returns CDR1 SGHNT and CDR2 YYREEE (reference sequence). V lost 4 bases, J lost 1 base, and 11 bases lay in between. This CDR3 region has 14 residues. The CDR3 DNA is TGTGCCAGCAGCGGCCGACAGAGGAACACTGAAGCTTTCTTT. Protein product: CASSGRQRNTEAFF.

A few counts support this clonotype. The chain recombines TRBV7-2 with TRBJ2-7, with 9 bases lining up with TRBD2. This CDR3 region has 14 residues. CDR1 is SGHTA, CDR2 FQGNSA, per germline. V dropped 2 bases and J dropped 4; count of bases not matched to a gene: 3. The CDR3 loop is CASSLSLAGYEQYF. In DNA form, the CDR3 reads TGTGCCAGCAGCTTATCACTAGCGGGTTACGAGCAGTACTTC.

The chain combines TRBV29-1 with TRBJ1-2; TRBD1 might be the D (5 bases). This CDR3 has 13 residues. Trimming removed 7 bases at V and 2 bases at J, with 14 bases between. Germline values: CDR1 SQVTM, CDR2 ANQGSEA. DNA of the CDR3: TGCAGCGCCCGTGGGGCCAGGAACTATGGCTACACCTTC. It encodes CSARGARNYGYTF.

The chain couples TRBV7-6 to TRBJ2-1; 10 nucleotides agree with TRBD2. In germline, CDR1 is SGHVS, CDR2 FNYEAQ. Trimming at V came to 5 bases and at J to 4 bases, leaving 8 bases not matched to a gene. The CDR3 contains 16 residues. The CDR3 nucleotides are TGTGCCAGCAGCCCACGCCTAGCGGGAGTATACAATGAGCAGTTCTTC. It specifies CASSPRLAGVYNEQFF.

This chain links TRBV5-4 with TRBJ1-2, with TRBD1 as a possible D gene (5 bases). V was cut by 5 bases and J by 1 base, with 9 bases left in between. The CDR3 totals 13 residues. The germline V gene encodes CDR1 SGHNT and CDR2 YYREEE (reference sequence). The CDR3 coding sequence is TGTGCCAGCAGTACGGACAATAACTATGGCTACACCTTC. Translated, it gives CASSTDNNYGYTF. Variable domain in full (rest from reference TRBV5-4 and TRBJ1-2): ETGVTQSPTHLIKTRGQQVTLRCSSQSGHNTVSWYQQALGQGPQFIFQYYREEENGRGNFPPRFSGLQFPNYSSELNVNALELDDSALYLCASSTDNNYGYTFGSGTRLTVV.

This clonotype appeared a few times. This chain joins TRBV2 and TRBJ2-2, with 12 positions matching TRBD2. Germline loops: CDR1 SNHLY, CDR2 FYNNEI. CDR3 length equals 17 residues. V lost 2 bases to trimming and J lost 6 bases; unmatched junction nucleotides: 7. DNA for the CDR3: TGTGCCAGCAGTGAATATCGGACTAGCGGGAAGTCCGGGGAGCTGTTTTTT. Residues: CASSEYRTSGKSGELFF.

This clonotype was observed a handful of times. The gene calls are TRBV4-2 and TRBJ2-2; perhaps TRBD1 as D (5 bases). The V gene's germline CDR1 is LGHNA and CDR2 YNFKEQ. This CDR3 comprises 15 residues. V lost 0 bases to trimming and J lost 5 bases, with 10 bases between them. The chain's CDR3 is CASSQDVAGTGELFF. The CDR3 DNA reads TGTGCCAGCAGCCAAGATGTGGCAGGGACCGGGGAGCTGTTTTTT.

CDR3 loop: CASSWGTGYDEQYF. For the CDR3, the DNA is TGCGCCAGCAGCTGGGGGACAGGCTACGACGAGCAGTACTTC. The chain joins TRBV5-1 to TRBJ2-7; 8 bases fit TRBD1. This CDR3 has 14 residues. Germline V gene sequence: CDR1 SGHRS, CDR2 YFSETQ. The junction had 7 bases not matched to a gene; V was cut back by 3 bases and J by 5 bases.